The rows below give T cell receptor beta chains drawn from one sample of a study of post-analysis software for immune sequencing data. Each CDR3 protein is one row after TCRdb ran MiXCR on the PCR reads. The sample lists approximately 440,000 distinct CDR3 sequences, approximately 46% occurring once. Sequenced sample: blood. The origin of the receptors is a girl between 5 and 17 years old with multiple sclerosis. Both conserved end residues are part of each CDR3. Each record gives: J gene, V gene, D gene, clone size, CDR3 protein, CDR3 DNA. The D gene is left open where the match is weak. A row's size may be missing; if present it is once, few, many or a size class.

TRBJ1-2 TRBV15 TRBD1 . CATSRNRGQGGYYGYTF TGTGCCACCAGCAGGAATCGGGGACAGGGGGGATACTATGGCTACACCTTC
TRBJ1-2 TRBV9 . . CASSAHTGRGYTF TGTGCCAGCAGCGCCCACACGGGTCGGGGCTACACCTTC
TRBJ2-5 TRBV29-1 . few CSVEVQGLETQYF TGCAGCGTTGAAGTTCAAGGCCTTGAGACCCAGTACTTC
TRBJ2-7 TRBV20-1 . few CSARGGIGGTYEQYF TGCAGTGCTAGAGGCGGGATAGGGGGGACCTACGAGCAGTACTTC
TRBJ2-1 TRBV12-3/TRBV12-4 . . CASSPRRGHAEQFF TGTGCCAGCAGTCCCCGTCGGGGGCACGCTGAGCAGTTCTTC
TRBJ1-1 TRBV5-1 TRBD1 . CASSGGTGATEAFF TGCGCCAGCAGCGGAGGGACAGGGGCCACAGAAGCTTTCTTT
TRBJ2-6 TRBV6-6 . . CASSSTLDTGANVLTF TGTGCCAGCAGTTCGACCTTAGATACTGGGGCCAACGTCCTGACTTTC
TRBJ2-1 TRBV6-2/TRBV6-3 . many CASRREDEQFF TGTGCCAGCAGGCGAGAGGACGAGCAGTTCTTC
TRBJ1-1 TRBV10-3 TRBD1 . CAMTRDRGSEAFF TGTGCCATGACCCGGGACAGGGGGTCTGAAGCTTTCTTT
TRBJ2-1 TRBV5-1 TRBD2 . CASSLEGTSGDYNEQFF TGCGCCAGCAGCTTGGAAGGGACTAGCGGGGATTACAATGAGCAGTTCTTC
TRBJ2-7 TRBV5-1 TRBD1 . CASRRTGGSNEQYF TGCGCCAGCAGGCGGACAGGGGGCTCCAACGAGCAGTACTTC
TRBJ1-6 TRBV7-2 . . CASSLIRGIDSPLHF TGTGCCAGCAGCTTAATCCGGGGTATTGATTCACCCCTCCACTTT
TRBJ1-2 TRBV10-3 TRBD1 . CAISGQGYGYTF TGTGCCATCAGTGGACAGGGCTATGGCTACACCTTC
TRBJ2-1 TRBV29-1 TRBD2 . CSVEGRLAGGPHNEQFF TGCAGCGTTGAAGGTCGACTAGCGGGAGGTCCCCACAATGAGCAGTTCTTC
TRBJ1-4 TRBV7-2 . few CASTSGTSNEKLFF TGTGCCAGCACCTCCGGGACCAGTAATGAAAAACTGTTTTTT
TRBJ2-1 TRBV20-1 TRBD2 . CSARRTSGLYNEQFF TGCAGTGCTAGACGAACTAGCGGTCTCTACAATGAGCAGTTCTTC